This T cell receptor beta chain was sequenced in a study of CD8+CD57+ T cells in acquired aplastic anemia. Only patients with CD8+CD57+ cell expansion on flow cytometry were chosen for sequencing. V shed 0 bases and J 3 bases; nucleotides not matched to a gene: 14. CDR1 MNHEY and CDR2 SVGEGT come from the germline V gene. CDR3 length: 18 amino acids. The use of genomic DNA as template underpinned the TCR beta VDJ and CDR3 profiling. MiXCR, applied by TCRdb to the reads, yields one record per CDR3 protein. The sample lists about 120,000 distinct CDR3 sequences, approximately 61% occurring once. The TCR was taken from a human donor with aplastic anemia. Sequencing was carried out using sorted CD4+, CD8+, or CD8+CD57+ T cells (not recorded which) from PBMCs. The chain links TRBV6-2 or TRBV6-3 to TRBJ2-7; 7 bases match TRBD1. The CDR3 DNA is TGTGCCAGCAGTTACTCCTCCGACAGGGCCGACGCGGGCTACGAGCAGTACTTC. Translating gives CASSYSSDRADAGYEQYF.